Reported below is one T cell receptor (beta chain). The entry originates in a study of blood T cell repertoires in COVID-19. About the study: Sites across the United States, Italy and Spain contributed samples from acute and convalescent COVID-19. Sample material is recorded as cDNA or gDNA derived from T cells, B-cell-depleted T cells, or PBMCs.

Authors' data handling: Reference gene primer amplification gave estimated nucleated cell counts. Repertoires were generated with immunoSEQ multiplex PCR, while TCRdb's copy carries only in-frame clones and drops some. The V and J calls and clone size were taken over from that table, and D and trimming were inferred from the DNA. The sample lists 400,000 or so clones; around 90% were seen once. It was during active infection that Seattle patients were enrolled and then longitudinally followed. V lost 1 base, J lost 5 bases, and 11 bases lay in between. The CDR3 length is 14 residues. The germline V gene encodes CDR1 MNHNS and CDR2 SASEGT.

The TCR sequence derives from a man in his late teens or twenties with COVID-19, enrolled during active disease. V usage is TRBV6-1 and J usage is TRBJ2-5, with D possibly TRBD1 on 5 matching bases. Sequenced material: peripheral blood. The CDR3 sequence: CASSEVPGSETQYF. The CDR3 coding sequence is TGTGCCAGCAGTGAAGTCCCAGGGTCCGAGACCCAGTACTTC.